This T cell receptor beta chain was observed in a study of T cell responses to AZD1222 COVID-19 vaccine. On this clone: What it binds is not known.

CDR3 length: 16 amino acids. Deletions cut 1 base from V and 2 bases from J, with 14 bases between. Germline V gives CDR1 SGHTA, CDR2 FQGTGA. Findings and limits, study-wide: Nearly half of spike-specific TCRs reportedly go after variant regions that carry no mutations. Repertoires were obtained only post-peak T cell response. Vaccine-associated CD4 TCRs spanned spike, dominant at 160-218 and 743-854. Seropositive at baseline were only a handful of AZD1222 recipients.

TCRdb's table, derived via immunoSEQ multiplex PCR, lists solely in-frame clones and lacks some. There are under 200,000 clones in the sample; 90% occur only once, and more than 1.3% lies in the top ten. The TCR comes from an adult in good health. Sequenced material: peripheral blood, taken on day 0 of AZD1222 vaccination. This chain connects TRBV7-3 to TRBJ1-1; tentatively, D is TRBD1 (5 bases). The chain's CDR3 is CASSLRGAGLNTEAFF. DNA for the CDR3: TGTGCCAGCAGCTTAAGAGGGGCGGGGTTAAACACTGAAGCTTTCTTT.